This T cell receptor (beta chain) is drawn from a study of T cells in Graves' hyperthyroidism and ophthalmopathy. TCR beta CDR3 regions were amplified from RNA. The HTBI primer set drove a first-round RT-PCR of the TCR CDR3. TCRdb re-called the multiplex PCR reads through MiXCR, storing one row per CDR3 protein. Seen here are roughly 570,000 distinct CDR3 sequences, about a sixth observed once, and the top ten hold roughly 6.6%. V was cut by 0 bases and J by 7 bases, with 7 bases left in between. Germline V gene sequence: CDR1 DFQATT, CDR2 SNEGSKA (reference sequence). This CDR3 comprises 11 residues. This clonotype was counted many times.

The rearrangement uses TRBV20-1 and TRBJ2-7; D is unresolved. The sequence was obtained from a woman in her 30s with Graves' hyperthyroidism. The specimen was blood. The CDR3 sequence: CSARELGEQYF. The CDR3 DNA reads TGCAGTGCTAGAGAGCTTGGAGAGCAGTACTTC.